The clone carrying this T cell receptor (beta chain) was detected many times. Antigen: not known. Clinical symptoms, serum thyroxine, TRAb, thyroid ultrasound and orbital computed tomography were relied on for diagnosis. A volume of 8 to 10 ml of fresh peripheral blood supplied the PBMCs. RNA transcripts yielded amplified TCR beta CDR3 regions. HTBI primers were employed in first-round RT-PCR, then a second-round multiplex PCR followed. TCRdb fed the multiplex PCR reads into MiXCR, producing one record per CDR3 protein. Of 500,000 to 800,000 distinct CDR3 sequences in the sample, just over 40% were seen once. This entry belongs to a study of Graves' ophthalmopathy and Graves' hyperthyroidism. V was pared by 8 bases and J by 3 bases, with 11 bases of the junction left unmatched. The CDR3 consists of 15 residues. Germline V gives CDR1 LNHDA, CDR2 SQIVND (reference sequence). Study-wide points: Ophthalmopathy progression was predicted by the model at about 69% sensitivity and about 74% specificity.

Sequencing input: peripheral blood. The TCR comes from an adult man with Graves' ophthalmopathy. The chain uses TRBV19 and TRBJ2-7, with 9 bases identical to TRBD1. The CDR3 region has the DNA TGTGCCAGTTCCGCGCCGGGACAGGGAAGCTACGAGCAGTACTTC. This sequence encodes CASSAPGQGSYEQYF.